This entry lists 2 T cell receptor beta chains sequenced from one sample in a study of cytomegalovirus exposure and HLA in healthy donors. PCR primers comprised 60 Vbeta and 13 Jbeta primers. Method: immunoSEQ multiplex PCR; TCRdb's copy keeps in-frame clones and lacks some. Among around 150,000 clones listed, 75% to 90% were seen once. The sequenced sample was PBMCs. These receptors were taken from a young man in good health and CMV-seropositive.

In its sample, this clone was seen once. The chain combines TRBV2 with TRBJ2-2; D gene ambiguous. The V end was cut by 5 bases, the J end by 4 bases, with 11 bases between. In germline, CDR1 is SNHLY, CDR2 FYNNEI. This CDR3 spans 14 amino acids. CDR3 sequence reads: CASSPRSGTGELFF. The DNA of the CDR3 is TGTGCCAGCAGTCCCCGATCGGGCACCGGGGAGCTGTTTTTT.

V usage is TRBV11-2 and J usage is TRBJ1-6; tentatively, D is TRBD1 (6 bases). In germline, CDR1 is SGHAT, CDR2 FQNNGV. The CDR3 is made up of 15 amino acids. V was pared by 5 bases and J by 7 bases, with 15 bases between. Written as DNA, the CDR3 is TGTGCCAGCAGCATAGGCACCGGGACAAATTCACCCCTCCACTTT. It codes for CASSIGTGTNSPLHF.